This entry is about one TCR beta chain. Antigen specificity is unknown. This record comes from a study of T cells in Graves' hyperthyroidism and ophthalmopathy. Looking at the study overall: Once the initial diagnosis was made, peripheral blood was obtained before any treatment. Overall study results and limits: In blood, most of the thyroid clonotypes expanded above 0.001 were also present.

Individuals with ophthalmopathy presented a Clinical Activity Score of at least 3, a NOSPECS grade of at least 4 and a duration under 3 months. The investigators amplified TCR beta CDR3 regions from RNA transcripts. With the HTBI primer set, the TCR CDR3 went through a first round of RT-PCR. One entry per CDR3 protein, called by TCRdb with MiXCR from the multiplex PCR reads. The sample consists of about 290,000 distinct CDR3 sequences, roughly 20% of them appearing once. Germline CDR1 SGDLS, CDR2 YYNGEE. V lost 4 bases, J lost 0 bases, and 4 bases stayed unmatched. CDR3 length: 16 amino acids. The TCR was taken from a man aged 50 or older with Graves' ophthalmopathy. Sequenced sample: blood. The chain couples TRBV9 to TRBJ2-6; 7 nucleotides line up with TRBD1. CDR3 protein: CASSPNRGSGANVLTF. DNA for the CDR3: TGTGCCAGCAGCCCAAACAGGGGCTCTGGGGCCAACGTCCTGACTTTC.